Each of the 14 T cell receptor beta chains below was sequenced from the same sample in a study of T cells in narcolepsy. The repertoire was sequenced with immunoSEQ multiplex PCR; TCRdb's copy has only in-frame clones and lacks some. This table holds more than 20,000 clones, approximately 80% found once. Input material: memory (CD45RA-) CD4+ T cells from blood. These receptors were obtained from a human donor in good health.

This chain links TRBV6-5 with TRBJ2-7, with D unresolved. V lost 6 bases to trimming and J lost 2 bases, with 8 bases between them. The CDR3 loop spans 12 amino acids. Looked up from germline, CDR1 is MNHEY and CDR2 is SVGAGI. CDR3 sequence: CASSNNAYEQYF. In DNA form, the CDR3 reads TGTGCCAGCAGCAATAATGCCTACGAGCAGTACTTC.

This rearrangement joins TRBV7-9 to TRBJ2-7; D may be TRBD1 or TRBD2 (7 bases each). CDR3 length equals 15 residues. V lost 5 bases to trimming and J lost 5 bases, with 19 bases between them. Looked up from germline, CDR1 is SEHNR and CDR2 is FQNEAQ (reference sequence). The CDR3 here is CASSLRRGTDHEQYF. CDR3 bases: TGTGCCAGCAGCCTAAGGCGGGGGACAGACCACGAGCAGTACTTC.

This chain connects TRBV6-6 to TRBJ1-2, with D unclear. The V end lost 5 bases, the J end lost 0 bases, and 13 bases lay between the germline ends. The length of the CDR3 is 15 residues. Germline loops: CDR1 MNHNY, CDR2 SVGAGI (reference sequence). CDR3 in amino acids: CASSPPPTANYGYTF. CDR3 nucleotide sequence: TGTGCCAGCAGTCCTCCCCCGACGGCTAACTATGGCTACACCTTC.

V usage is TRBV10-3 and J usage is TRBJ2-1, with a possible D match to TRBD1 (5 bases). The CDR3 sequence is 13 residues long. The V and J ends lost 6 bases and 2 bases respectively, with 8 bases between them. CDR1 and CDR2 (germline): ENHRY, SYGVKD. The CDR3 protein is CAISQGPYNEQFF. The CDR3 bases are TGTGCCATCAGCCAGGGCCCCTACAATGAGCAGTTCTTC.

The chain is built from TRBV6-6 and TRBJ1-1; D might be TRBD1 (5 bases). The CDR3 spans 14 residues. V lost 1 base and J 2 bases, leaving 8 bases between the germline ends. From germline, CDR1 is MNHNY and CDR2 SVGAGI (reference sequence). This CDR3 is CASSYLGDNTEAFF. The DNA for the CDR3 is TGTGCCAGCAGTTACTTAGGGGACAACACTGAAGCTTTCTTT.

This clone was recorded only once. CDR3 nucleotides: TGTGCCACCAGCAGGCCCGCAGGATCGACCTACGAGCAGTACTTC. Protein: CATSRPAGSTYEQYF. J is TRBJ2-7 and V is TRBV15; D gene ambiguous. CDR3 length: 15 amino acids. Trimming shortened V by 3 bases and J by 2 bases, and 14 bases separated the two germline ends. The germline V gene has CDR1 LNHNV and CDR2 YYDKDF (reference sequence).

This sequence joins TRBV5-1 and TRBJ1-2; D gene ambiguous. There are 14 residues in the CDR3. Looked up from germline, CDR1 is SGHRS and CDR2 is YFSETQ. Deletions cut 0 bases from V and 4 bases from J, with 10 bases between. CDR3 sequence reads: CASSLGQASYGYTF. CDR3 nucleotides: TGCGCCAGCAGCTTGGGGCAGGCAAGCTATGGCTACACCTTC.

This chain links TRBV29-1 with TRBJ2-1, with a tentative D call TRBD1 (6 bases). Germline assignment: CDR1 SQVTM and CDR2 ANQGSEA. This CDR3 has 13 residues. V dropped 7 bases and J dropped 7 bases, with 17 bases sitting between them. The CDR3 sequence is CSGRRDTLNEQFF. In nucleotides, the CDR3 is TGCAGCGGTCGCCGGGACACGTTAAATGAGCAGTTCTTC.

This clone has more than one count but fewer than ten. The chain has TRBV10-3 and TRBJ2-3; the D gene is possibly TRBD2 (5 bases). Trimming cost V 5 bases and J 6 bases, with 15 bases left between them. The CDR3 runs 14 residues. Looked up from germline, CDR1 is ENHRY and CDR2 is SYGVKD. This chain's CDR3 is CAISQTNGVDTQYF. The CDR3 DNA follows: TGTGCCATCAGTCAGACCAACGGGGTGGATACGCAGTATTTT.

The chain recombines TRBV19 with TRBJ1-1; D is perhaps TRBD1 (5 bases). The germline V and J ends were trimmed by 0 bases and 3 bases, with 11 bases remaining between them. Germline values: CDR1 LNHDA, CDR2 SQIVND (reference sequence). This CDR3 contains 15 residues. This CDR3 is CASSIDTRDDTEAFF. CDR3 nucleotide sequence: TGTGCCAGTAGTATAGATACCAGGGATGACACTGAAGCTTTCTTT.

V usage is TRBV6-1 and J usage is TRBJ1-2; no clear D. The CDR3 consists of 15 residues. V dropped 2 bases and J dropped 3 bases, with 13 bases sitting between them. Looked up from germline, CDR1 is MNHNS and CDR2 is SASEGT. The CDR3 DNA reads TGTGCCAGCAGTGAATCGTTGGGCGCTTACTATGGCTACACCTTC. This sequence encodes CASSESLGAYYGYTF.

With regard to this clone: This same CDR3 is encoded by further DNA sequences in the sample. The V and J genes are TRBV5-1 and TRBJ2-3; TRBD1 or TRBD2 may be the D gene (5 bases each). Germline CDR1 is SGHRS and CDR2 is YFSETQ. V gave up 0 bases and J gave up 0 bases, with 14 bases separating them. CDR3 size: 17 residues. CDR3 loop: CASSLGGTTPSTDTQYF. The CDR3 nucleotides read TGCGCCAGCAGCTTGGGGGGGACCACTCCTAGCACAGATACGCAGTATTTT.

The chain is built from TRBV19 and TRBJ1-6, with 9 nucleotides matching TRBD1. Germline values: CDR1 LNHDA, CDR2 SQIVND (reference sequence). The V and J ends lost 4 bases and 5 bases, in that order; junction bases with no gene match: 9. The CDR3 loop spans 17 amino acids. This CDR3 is CASSTRGTGLNNSPLHF. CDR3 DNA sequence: TGTGCCAGTAGTACCCGTGGGACAGGGCTAAATAATTCACCCCTCCACTTT.

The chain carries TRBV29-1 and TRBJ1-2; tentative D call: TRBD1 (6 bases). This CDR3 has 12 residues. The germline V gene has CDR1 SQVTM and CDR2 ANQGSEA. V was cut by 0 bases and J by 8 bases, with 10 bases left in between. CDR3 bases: TGCAGCGTTGAAGAGGGGGCGGGAGGCTACACCTTC. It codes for CSVEEGAGGYTF.